The clone carrying this TCR beta chain was picked up one time. These data originate in a study of cytotoxic CD8 clonotypes in ibrutinib-treated CLL. This table comes from immunoSEQ multiplex PCR, and its TCRdb copy is limited to in-frame clones, with some not included. In the table there are about 130,000 clones, over 60% of which are singletons. This CDR3 spans 15 amino acids. Germline V gene sequence: CDR1 MDHEN, CDR2 SYDVKM. V lost 3 bases and J 4 bases, leaving 16 bases between the germline ends. The sample consisted of PBMCs, taken after 12 months of ibrutinib treatment. The rearrangement joins TRBV28 to TRBJ2-7; D is possibly TRBD1 (6 bases). This receptor was taken from a human donor with chronic lymphocytic leukemia. Here the CDR3 reads CASSFRQAGGYEQYF. Written as DNA, the CDR3 is TGTGCCAGCAGTTTCCGACAGGCTGGAGGTTACGAGCAGTACTTC.